The T cell receptor beta chain under discussion was sequenced for a study of cytomegalovirus exposure and HLA in healthy donors. Study results and caveats: Earlier results showed most TCR beta V segments being productive about 87% or about 30% of the time. A later analysis reportedly found that, within productive TCRs, an Asian-associated ancestry cluster had fewer N-insertions than the mean observed across the roughly 700 donors.

The primer mix had 60 Vbeta and 13 Jbeta primers. Assay used: immunoSEQ multiplex PCR; TCRdb lists only in-frame clones, some missing. The table lists over 100,000 clones, 70% to 85% of them singletons. This clone was counted a few times. Its antigen is undetermined. V lost 7 bases and J 1 base, leaving 11 bases between the germline ends. This CDR3 comprises 13 residues. Germline lookup yields CDR1 MNHNS and CDR2 SASEGT. Sequencing used PBMCs. The TCR originated in a female donor in good health and CMV-seronegative. This chain joins TRBV6-1 and TRBJ2-7; the D gene is possibly TRBD1 (6 bases). The CDR3: CASIIDRSYEQYF. The CDR3 nucleotides read TGTGCCAGCATCATAGACAGGTCCTACGAGCAGTACTTC.